These 2 T cell receptor beta chains were sequenced from one sample in a study of blood T cell repertoires in COVID-19. The assay was immunoSEQ multiplex PCR, and TCRdb's table has in-frame clones only and misses some. The table shows approximately 92,000 clones, with 70% to 85% occurring only once. The sequenced sample was peripheral blood. The receptors here all came from an older woman in a cohort sampled during active or convalescent COVID-19.

V usage is TRBV5-1 and J usage is TRBJ1-1; 10 positions agree with TRBD1. Germline CDR1 is SGHRS and CDR2 is YFSETQ. The V gene end was trimmed by 3 bases and the J gene end by 9 bases; junction bases not matched to a gene: 5. The CDR3 has 13 residues. The DNA of the CDR3 is TGCGCCAGCAGCTGGGGGACAGGGGACAAAGCTTTCTTT. Protein product: CASSWGTGDKAFF.

V usage is TRBV2 and J usage is TRBJ2-7, with D possibly being TRBD2 (5 bases). There are 14 residues in the CDR3. Germline CDR1 is SNHLY and CDR2 is FYNNEI. V gave up 1 base and J gave up 1 base, with 8 bases separating them. CDR3 sequence reads: CASSEVRGSYEQYF. CDR3 in DNA: TGTGCCAGCAGTGAAGTCCGAGGGTCCTACGAGCAGTACTTC.